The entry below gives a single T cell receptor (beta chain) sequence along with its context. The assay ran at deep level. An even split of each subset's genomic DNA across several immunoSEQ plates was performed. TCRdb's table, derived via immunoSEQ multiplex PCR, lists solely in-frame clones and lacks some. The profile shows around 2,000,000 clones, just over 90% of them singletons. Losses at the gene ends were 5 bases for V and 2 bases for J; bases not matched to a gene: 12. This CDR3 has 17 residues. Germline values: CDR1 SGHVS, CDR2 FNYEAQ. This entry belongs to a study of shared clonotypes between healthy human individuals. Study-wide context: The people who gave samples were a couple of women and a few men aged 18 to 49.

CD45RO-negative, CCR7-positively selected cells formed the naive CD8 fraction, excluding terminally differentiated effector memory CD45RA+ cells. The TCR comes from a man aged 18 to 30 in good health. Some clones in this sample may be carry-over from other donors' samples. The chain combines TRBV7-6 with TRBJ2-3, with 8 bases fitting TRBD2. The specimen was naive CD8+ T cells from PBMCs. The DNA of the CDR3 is TGTGCCAGCAGCCCCTTCCGCGGGGGGTTGTTCACAGATACGCAGTATTTT. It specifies CASSPFRGGLFTDTQYF.